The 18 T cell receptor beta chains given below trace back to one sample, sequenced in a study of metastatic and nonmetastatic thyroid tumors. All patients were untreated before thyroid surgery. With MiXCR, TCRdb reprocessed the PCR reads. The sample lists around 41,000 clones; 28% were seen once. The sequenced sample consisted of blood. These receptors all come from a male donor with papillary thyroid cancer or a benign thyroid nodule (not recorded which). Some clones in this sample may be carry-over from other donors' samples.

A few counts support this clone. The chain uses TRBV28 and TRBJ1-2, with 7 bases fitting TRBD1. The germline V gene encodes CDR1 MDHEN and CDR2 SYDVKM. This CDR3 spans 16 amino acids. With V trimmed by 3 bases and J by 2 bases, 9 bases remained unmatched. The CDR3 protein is CASSFPPTQGNYGYTF. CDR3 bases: TGTGCCAGCAGTTTCCCCCCCACACAGGGGAACTATGGCTACACCTTC.

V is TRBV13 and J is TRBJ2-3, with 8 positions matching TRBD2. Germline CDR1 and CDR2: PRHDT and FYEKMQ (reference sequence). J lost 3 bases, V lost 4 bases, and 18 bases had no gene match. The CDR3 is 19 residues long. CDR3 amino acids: CASSSPGLAGPLGTDTQYF. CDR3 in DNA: TGTGCCAGCAGCTCACCGGGGCTAGCGGGCCCCCTGGGGACAGATACGCAGTATTTT.

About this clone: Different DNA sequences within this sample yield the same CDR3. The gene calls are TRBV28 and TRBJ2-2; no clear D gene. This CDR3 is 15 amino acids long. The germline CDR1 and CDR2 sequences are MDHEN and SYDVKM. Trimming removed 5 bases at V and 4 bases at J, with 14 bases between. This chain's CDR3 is CASSPPLGITGELFF. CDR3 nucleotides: TGTGCCAGCAGTCCGCCTCTTGGGATCACCGGGGAGCTGTTTTTT. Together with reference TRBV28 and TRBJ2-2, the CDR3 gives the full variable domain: DVKVTQSSRYLVKRTGEKVFLECVQDMDHENMFWYRQDPGLGLRLIYFSYDVKMKEKGDIPEGYSVSREKKERFSLILESASTNQTSMYLCASSPPLGITGELFFGEGSRLTVL.

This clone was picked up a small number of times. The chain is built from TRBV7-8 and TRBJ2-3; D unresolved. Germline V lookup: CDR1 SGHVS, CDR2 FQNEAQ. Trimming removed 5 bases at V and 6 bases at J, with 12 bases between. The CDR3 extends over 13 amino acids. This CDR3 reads CASSLSTRDTQYF. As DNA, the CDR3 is TGTGCCAGCAGCCTGTCAACGCGGGATACGCAGTATTTT. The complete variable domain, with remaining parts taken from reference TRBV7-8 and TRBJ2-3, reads GAGVSQSPRYKVAKRGQDVALRCDPISGHVSLFWYQQALGQGPEFLTYFQNEAQLDKSGLPSDRFFAERPEGSVSTLKIQRTQQEDSAVYLCASSLSTRDTQYFGPGTRLTVL.

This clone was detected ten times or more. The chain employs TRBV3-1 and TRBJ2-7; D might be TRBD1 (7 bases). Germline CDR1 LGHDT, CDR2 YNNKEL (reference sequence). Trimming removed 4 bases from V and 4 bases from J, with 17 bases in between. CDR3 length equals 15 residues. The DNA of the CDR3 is TGTGCCAGCAGCCTTTTCGGGGCAGGGGGGTACGAGCAGTACTTC. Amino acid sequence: CASSLFGAGGYEQYF.

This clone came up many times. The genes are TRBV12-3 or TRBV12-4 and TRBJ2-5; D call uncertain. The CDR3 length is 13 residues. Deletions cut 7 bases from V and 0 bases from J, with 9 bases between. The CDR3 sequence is CASTWLYQETQYF. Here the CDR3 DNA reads TGTGCCAGCACATGGTTGTACCAAGAGACCCAGTACTTC.

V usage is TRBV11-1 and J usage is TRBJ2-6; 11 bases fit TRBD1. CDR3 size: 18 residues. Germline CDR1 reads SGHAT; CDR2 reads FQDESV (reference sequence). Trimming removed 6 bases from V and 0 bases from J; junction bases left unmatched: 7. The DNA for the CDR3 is TGTGCCAGCAGAGAAACCGGGACAGGGGGCTCTGGGGCCAACGTCCTGACTTTC. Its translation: CASRETGTGGSGANVLTF.

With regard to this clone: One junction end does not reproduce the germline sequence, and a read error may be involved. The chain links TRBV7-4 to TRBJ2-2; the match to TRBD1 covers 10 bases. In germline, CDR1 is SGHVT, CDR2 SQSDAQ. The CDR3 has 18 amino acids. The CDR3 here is CAGSLGRGQGWNTGELFF. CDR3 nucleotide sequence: TGTGCCGGCAGCTTAGGGAGGGGACAGGGGTGGAACACCGGGGAGCTGTTTTTT.

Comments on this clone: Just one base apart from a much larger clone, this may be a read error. CDR3 protein: CASSVAGGGTLEVTQHF. The CDR3 DNA is TGTGCCAGCAGCGTAGCGGGCGGGGGAACATTGGAGGTCACCCAGCACTTC. This chain joins TRBV9 and TRBJ2-5, with 7 bases matching TRBD2. CDR3 size: 17 residues. The germline gives CDR1 SGDLS, CDR2 YYNGEE.

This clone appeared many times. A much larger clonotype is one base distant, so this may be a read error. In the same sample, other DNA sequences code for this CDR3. CDR3 DNA: TGTGCCAGTAGTATAACAGGGGGTCCTTCCAACGAGCAGTTCTTC. Its translation: CASSITGGPSNEQFF. This chain joins TRBV19 and TRBJ2-1; 8 nucleotides line up with TRBD1. Trimming took 2 bases from V and 10 from J; bases not matched to a gene: 10. CDR1 and CDR2 from the germline V gene are LNHDA and SQIVND (reference sequence). The CDR3 loop spans 15 amino acids.

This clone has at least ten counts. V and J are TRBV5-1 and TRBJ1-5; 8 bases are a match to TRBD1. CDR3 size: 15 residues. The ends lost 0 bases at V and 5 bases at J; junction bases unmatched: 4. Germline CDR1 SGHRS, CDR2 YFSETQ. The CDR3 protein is CASSLGPQGDQPQHF. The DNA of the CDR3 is TGCGCCAGCAGCTTGGGACCACAGGGGGATCAGCCCCAGCATTTT.

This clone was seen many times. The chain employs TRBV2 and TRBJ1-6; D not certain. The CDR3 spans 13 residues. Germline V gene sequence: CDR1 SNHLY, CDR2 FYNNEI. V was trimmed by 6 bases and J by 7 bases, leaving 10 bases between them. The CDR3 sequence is CASSRGENSPLHF. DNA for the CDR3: TGTGCCAGCAGCCGCGGGGAGAATTCACCCCTCCACTTT. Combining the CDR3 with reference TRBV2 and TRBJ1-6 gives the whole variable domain EPEVTQTPSHQVTQMGQEVILRCVPISNHLYFYWYRQILGQKVEFLVSFYNNEISEKSEIFDDQFSVERPDGSNFTLKIRSTKLEDSAMYFCASSRGENSPLHFGNGTRLTVT.

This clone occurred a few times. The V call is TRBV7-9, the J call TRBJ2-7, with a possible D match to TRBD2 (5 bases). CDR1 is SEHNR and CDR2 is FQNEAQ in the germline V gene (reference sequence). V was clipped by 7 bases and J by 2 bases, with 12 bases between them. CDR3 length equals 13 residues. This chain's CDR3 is CASTVPGTYEQYF. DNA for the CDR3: TGTGCCAGCACCGTCCCCGGGACCTACGAGCAGTACTTC.

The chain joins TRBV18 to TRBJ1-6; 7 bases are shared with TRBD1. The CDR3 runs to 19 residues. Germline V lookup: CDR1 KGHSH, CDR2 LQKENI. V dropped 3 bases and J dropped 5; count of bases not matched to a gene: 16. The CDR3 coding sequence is TGTGCCAGCTCACCGTTTCCTACAGGGGTCAGCGTCGATAATTCACCCCTCCACTTT. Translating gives CASSPFPTGVSVDNSPLHF.

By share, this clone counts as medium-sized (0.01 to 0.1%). The CDR3 bases are TGCGCCAGCAGCTTGGAACAGGCGGCAAGAACAGATACGCAGTATTTT. Protein sequence: CASSLEQAARTDTQYF. The V call is TRBV5-1, the J call TRBJ2-3, with a weak D call TRBD1 (5 bases). The CDR3 consists of 16 residues. Germline V gene sequence: CDR1 SGHRS, CDR2 YFSETQ. Trimming took 0 bases from V and 3 from J, leaving 14 bases between them.

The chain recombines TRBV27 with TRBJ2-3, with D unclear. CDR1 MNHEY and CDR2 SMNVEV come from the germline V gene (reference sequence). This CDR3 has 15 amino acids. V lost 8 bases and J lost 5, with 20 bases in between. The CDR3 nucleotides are TGTGCCAGCGGCACACAAAGCAGAAGGCAAGATACGCAGTATTTT. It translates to CASGTQSRRQDTQYF.

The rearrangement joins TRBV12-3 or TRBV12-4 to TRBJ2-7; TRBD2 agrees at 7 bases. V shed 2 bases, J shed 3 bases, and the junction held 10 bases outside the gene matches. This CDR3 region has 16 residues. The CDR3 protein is CASSLSGAAGVYEQYF. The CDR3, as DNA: TGTGCCAGCAGTTTATCCGGAGCGGCGGGGGTCTACGAGCAGTACTTC.

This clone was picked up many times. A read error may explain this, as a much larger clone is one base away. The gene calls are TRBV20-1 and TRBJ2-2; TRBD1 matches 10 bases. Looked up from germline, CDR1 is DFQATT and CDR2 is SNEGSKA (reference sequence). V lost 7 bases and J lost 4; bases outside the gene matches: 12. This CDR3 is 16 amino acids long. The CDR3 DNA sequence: TGCAGTGTCTCAGGGCCCGGGACAGGGGTCACCGGGGAGCTGTTTTTT. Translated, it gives CSVSGPGTGVTGELFF.